These T cell receptor beta chains were read from a single sample in a study. Using its own MiXCR run on the 5' RACE reads, TCRdb lists one record per CDR3 protein. Among a few thousand distinct CDR3 sequences listed, approximately 78% were seen once. The specimen was Tregs sorted from blood. The origin of the receptors is a female donor with breast cancer. Each CDR3 is given with its conserved first and last residue. The order of the fields is clone size, D gene, V gene, J gene, CDR3 DNA, CDR3 protein. D genes are given only for firm matches. Clone size is not always given. Where it is, it says once, few, many or a class for expanded clones.

NA	TRBD2	TRBV4-1	TRBJ2-5	TGCGCCAGCAGCCCCCTAGCGGGGGGGCCGGGAGAGACCCAGTACTTC	CASSPLAGGPGETQYF
NA	TRBD1	TRBV9	TRBJ2-1	TGTGCCAGCAGCCGGGACAGGGTATCGAATGAGCAGTTCTTC	CASSRDRVSNEQFF
large	TRBD2	TRBV4-2	TRBJ2-7	TGTGCCAGCAGCCAAGGGACTAGCGGGGATCCCTACGAGCAGTACTTC	CASSQGTSGDPYEQYF
NA	NA	TRBV5-1	TRBJ2-7	TGCGCCAGCAGCTTGTTGCCGACTTACGAGCAGTACTTC	CASSLLPTYEQYF
NA	TRBD2	TRBV7-6	TRBJ2-7	TGTGCCGGCAGCCCGGCCGGGACTAGCGGGACCAGGAGGCGCTCCTACGAGCAGTACTTC	CAGSPAGTSGTRRRSYEQYF
few	NA	TRBV10-2	TRBJ2-5	TGCGCCAGCAGCGCCCTGGGGGGTCGCGAGACCCAGTACTTC	CASSALGGRETQYF
NA	TRBD1	TRBV7-3	TRBJ2-1	TGTGCCAGCAGCTTTCTCCCCGGACAGGCACACAATGGGCAGTTCTTC	CASSFLPGQAHNGQFF
NA	NA	TRBV4-1	TRBJ1-2	TGCGCCAGCAGCCAACCCGGCGCGCGGGGCTATGGCTACACCTTC	CASSQPGARGYGYTF
NA	NA	TRBV6-5	TRBJ1-5	TGTGCCAGCAGTTACTCTGGGGAGACAGGGCCCCAGCATTTT	CASSYSGETGPQHF
few	NA	TRBV5-6	TRBJ2-7	TGTGCCAGCAGCTTGGGGGACGGCTACGAGCAGTACTTC	CASSLGDGYEQYF
NA	TRBD1	TRBV5-1	TRBJ2-7	TGCGCCAGCAGCTTGTACGGGACAGCTACCTACGAGCAGTACTTC	CASSLYGTATYEQYF
NA	TRBD2	TRBV3-1	TRBJ2-7	TGTGCCAGCAGCCTAGGGACTAGCGGAACCTACGAGCAGTACTTC	CASSLGTSGTYEQYF
NA	NA	TRBV27	TRBJ2-7	TGTGCCAGCAGTTTATCGGCCCCGGATGCGTACGAGCAGTACTTC	CASSLSAPDAYEQYF
NA	NA	TRBV4-1	TRBJ2-2	TGCGCCAGCAGCCAAGTACGGAAGAACACCGGGGAGCTGTTTTTT	CASSQVRKNTGELFF
NA	NA	TRBV29-1	TRBJ1-2	TGCAGCGTTGAAGATGGGAAGAAGGACACGAGAGATGGCTACACCTTC	CSVEDGKKDTRDGYTF
NA	NA	TRBV9	TRBJ2-2	TGTGCCAGCAGCGTAGAGGGGCGTCCGGACACCGGGGAGCTGTTTTTT	CASSVEGRPDTGELFF
NA	TRBD1	TRBV4-1	TRBJ2-7	TGCGCCAGCAGCCAAGTCTATTCGGGACAGGGGTTCGAGCAGTACTTC	CASSQVYSGQGFEQYF
NA	NA	TRBV4-1	TRBJ2-7	TGCGCCAGCAGCCATGACTTCTACGAGCAGTACTTC	CASSHDFYEQYF
NA	TRBD1	TRBV7-3	TRBJ2-5	TGTGCCAGCAGCCTCAACCGGGACAGGGCACAAGAGACCCAGTACTTC	CASSLNRDRAQETQYF
NA	NA	TRBV7-6	TRBJ2-7	TGTGCCAGCAGCTTATCGCCCGGGAGCTCCTACGAGCAGTACTTC	CASSLSPGSSYEQYF
once	NA	TRBV4-1	TRBJ1-1	TGCGCCAGCAGCCAAGATCCGACAGCGTACACTGAAGCTTTCTTT	CASSQDPTAYTEAFF
NA	NA	TRBV9	TRBJ1-1	TGTGCCAGCAGCGACTCAGGGCGGGGTGGCACTGAAGCTTTCTTT	CASSDSGRGGTEAFF
few	TRBD1	TRBV11-3	TRBJ1-1	TGTGCCAGCACCCCGAGGGGGCACACTGAAGCTTTCTTT	CASTPRGHTEAFF
NA	NA	TRBV11-3	TRBJ2-1	TGTGCCAGCAGCGGGCTAAACAATGGGCAGTTCTTC	CASSGLNNGQFF
NA	NA	TRBV5-1	TRBJ2-7	TGCGCCAGCAGCTACACCGGGACCTCCTACGAGCAGTACTTC	CASSYTGTSYEQYF
NA	TRBD2	TRBV29-1	TRBJ2-3	TGCAGCGTGGGGACTAGCGGGAACACAGATACGCAGTATTTT	CSVGTSGNTDTQYF
few	TRBD1	TRBV29-1	TRBJ2-1	TGCAGCGGGTTGGGAGAACCGGGACAGGGATACAATGAGCAGTTCTTC	CSGLGEPGQGYNEQFF
NA	TRBD2	TRBV20-1	TRBJ2-7	TGTAGTGCTAGTTCTAGCGGGGGACCCTACGAGCAGTACTTC	CSASSSGGPYEQYF
NA	NA	TRBV12-3/TRBV12-4	TRBJ1-1	TGTGCCAGCAGTTTCCTAATACTCAACACTGAAGCTTTCTTT	CASSFLILNTEAFF
NA	NA	TRBV7-9	TRBJ1-2	TGTGCCAGCAGCCCGCCCCGTAACTATGGCTACACCTTC	CASSPPRNYGYTF
few	NA	TRBV7-9	TRBJ2-1	TGTGCCAGCAGCTTGCCCTACTACAATGAGCAGTTCTTC	CASSLPYYNEQFF
few	NA	TRBV12-3/TRBV12-4	TRBJ2-7	TGTGCCAGCAGTTTAGATTTCTACGAGCAGTACTTC	CASSLDFYEQYF
NA	NA	TRBV6-4	TRBJ2-7	TGTGCCAGCAAGCGGGACAGGACTCACGAGCAGTACTTC	CASKRDRTHEQYF
NA	TRBD1	TRBV5-1	TRBJ2-5	TGCGCCAGCAGCAACAGGGGGACCCAAGAGACCCAGTACTTC	CASSNRGTQETQYF
once	TRBD1	TRBV29-1	TRBJ1-1	TGCAGCGTTGATACAGGGGGTTCGGGTACTGAAGCTTTCTTT	CSVDTGGSGTEAFF
NA	TRBD1	TRBV7-3	TRBJ2-3	TGTGCCAGCAGCGAGACAGGGTTCTGGGCAGATACGCAGTATTTT	CASSETGFWADTQYF
NA	NA	TRBV15	TRBJ2-3	TGTGCCACCGCTGCGTCGCGACAGAGCACAGATACGCAGTATTTT	CATAASRQSTDTQYF
NA	TRBD1	TRBV6-6	TRBJ1-4	TGTGCCAGCAGTAACTTAGGGGACAGTCCTAATGAAAAACTGTTTTTT	CASSNLGDSPNEKLFF
NA	TRBD2	TRBV9	TRBJ2-5	TGTGCCAGCAGCTCAAGACTAGCGGGCGCCCAAGAGACCCAGTACTTC	CASSSRLAGAQETQYF
NA	TRBD1	TRBV6-5	TRBJ1-2	TGTGCCGGCAGTGGCACAGGGGGCTCAAGACCCCCTTATGGCTACACCTTC	CAGSGTGGSRPPYGYTF
NA	TRBD1	TRBV9	TRBJ1-3	TGTGCCAGCAGCGTAGCCGGGCGGGACAGGAGCTCTGGAAACACCATATATTTT	CASSVAGRDRSSGNTIYF
NA	TRBD1	TRBV5-1	TRBJ1-2	TGCGCCAGCAGCCCCCATGGGACAGGGGAAAGTGGCTACACCTTC	CASSPHGTGESGYTF
few	NA	TRBV12-2	TRBJ2-1	TGTGCAAGTCGCTTAGTGGCAGGGGGCATGGACGATGAGCAGTTCTTC	CASRLVAGGMDDEQFF
few	NA	TRBV12-3/TRBV12-4	TRBJ2-5	TGTGCCAGCAGTTTGTTGATGGAGACCCAGTACTTC	CASSLLMETQYF
few	TRBD1	TRBV7-6	TRBJ2-1	TGTGCCAGCAGCTTAAAGACAGGGGGCAGTGAGCAGTTCTTC	CASSLKTGGSEQFF
NA	NA	TRBV4-1	TRBJ1-1	TGCGCCAGCAGCCAAGGTAACACTGAAGCTTTCTTT	CASSQGNTEAFF
NA	NA	TRBV5-6	TRBJ1-6	TGTGCCAGCAGCTCTCATGGGAATTCACCCCTCCACTTT	CASSSHGNSPLHF
few	NA	TRBV6-6	TRBJ1-5	TGTGCCAGCAGTTACCCCGGGACACCCGGGGGGGGTCAGCCCCAGCATTTT	CASSYPGTPGGGQPQHF
NA	NA	TRBV27	TRBJ2-7	TGTGCCAGCAGCGCCGGGCCTACCCAACTCTACGAGCAGTACTTC	CASSAGPTQLYEQYF
few	NA	TRBV7-6	TRBJ2-5	TGTGCCAGCAGCCAACTTATCGGGGGGCCAGAGACCCAGTACTTC	CASSQLIGGPETQYF
NA	TRBD2	TRBV20-1	TRBJ2-7	TGCAGTGCCCCGAACGGAGGACTAGCGGACTCCTACGAGCAGTACTTC	CSAPNGGLADSYEQYF
NA	NA	TRBV28	TRBJ1-4	TGTGCCAGCAGTTCCTCATCATACAGCGGTCCTAATGAAAAACTGTTTTTT	CASSSSSYSGPNEKLFF
NA	NA	TRBV6-5	TRBJ2-1	TGTGCCAGCAGTTCACAGGAATCGGGCTACAATGAGCAGTTCTTC	CASSSQESGYNEQFF
NA	NA	TRBV6-1	TRBJ1-5	TGTGCCAGCAGCCTGGATAGCAATCAGCCCCAGCATTTT	CASSLDSNQPQHF
NA	NA	TRBV6-6	TRBJ2-1	TGTGCCAGCAGTTACTCGGGCAGCTACAATGAGCAGTTCTTC	CASSYSGSYNEQFF
few	NA	TRBV6-5	TRBJ2-1	TGTGCCAGCAGCACGACCATAGACAGCGCCAATGAGCAGTTCTTC	CASSTTIDSANEQFF
NA	TRBD1	TRBV10-3	TRBJ1-2	TGTGCCATCAGTGACACAACCGGGACAGGGTCCTATGGCTACACCTTC	CAISDTTGTGSYGYTF